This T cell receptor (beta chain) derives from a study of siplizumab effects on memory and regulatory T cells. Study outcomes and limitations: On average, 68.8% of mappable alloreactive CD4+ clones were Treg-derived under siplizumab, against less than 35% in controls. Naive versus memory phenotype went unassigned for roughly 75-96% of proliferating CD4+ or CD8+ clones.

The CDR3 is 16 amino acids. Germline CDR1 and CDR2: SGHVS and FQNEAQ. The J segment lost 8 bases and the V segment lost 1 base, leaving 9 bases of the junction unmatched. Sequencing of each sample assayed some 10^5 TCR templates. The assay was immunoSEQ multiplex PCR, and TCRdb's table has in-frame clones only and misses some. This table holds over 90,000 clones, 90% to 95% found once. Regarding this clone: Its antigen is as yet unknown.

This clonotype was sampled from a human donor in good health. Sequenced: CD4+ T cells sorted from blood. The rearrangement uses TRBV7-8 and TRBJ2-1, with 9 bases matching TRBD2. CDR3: CASSLVGSGRSYEQFF. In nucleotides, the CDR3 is TGTGCCAGCAGCTTAGTTGGTAGCGGGAGATCTTATGAGCAGTTCTTC.